This record concerns one T cell receptor beta chain sequence. Up to about 2 ug genomic DNA was used for TCRB CDR3 amplification. Clones were read by immunoSEQ multiplex PCR, and TCRdb kept only the in-frame ones, dropping some. The sample lists over 55,000 clones; around 81% were seen once. PBMC sampling occurred before vaccination, two weeks after the third dose, and at progression. This specimen comes from a study of glioma-infiltrating T cells after dendritic cell vaccination. Trimming shortened V by 2 bases and J by 4 bases, and 6 bases separated the two germline ends. Germline V lookup: CDR1 MNHNY, CDR2 SVGAGI (reference sequence). The CDR3 contains 13 residues.

The chain is built from TRBV6-6 and TRBJ1-5; TRBD1 is a possible D gene (5 bases). The sequence was collected from a human donor with glioblastoma. The source material was blood, sampled before dendritic cell vaccination. CDR3 DNA: TGTGCCAGCAGTTACGGGGGGAATCAGCCCCAGCATTTT. It translates to CASSYGGNQPQHF.